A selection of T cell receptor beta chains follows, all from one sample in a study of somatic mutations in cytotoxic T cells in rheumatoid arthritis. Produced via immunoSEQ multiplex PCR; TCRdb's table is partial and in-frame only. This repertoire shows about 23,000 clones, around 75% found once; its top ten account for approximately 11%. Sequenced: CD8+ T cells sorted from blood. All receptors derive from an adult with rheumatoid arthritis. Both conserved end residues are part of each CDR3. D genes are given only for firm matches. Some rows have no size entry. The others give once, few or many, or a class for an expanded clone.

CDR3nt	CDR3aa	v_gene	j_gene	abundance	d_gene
TGTGCCAGCAGTTACGGGGGTGAAGCTTTCTTT	CASSYGGEAFF	TRBV6-5	TRBJ1-1	NA	NA
TGCGCCAGCAGCCAAGATGTCAGGGGGGTCTATGGCTACACCTTC	CASSQDVRGVYGYTF	TRBV4-3	TRBJ1-2	NA	TRBD1
TGTGCCAGCAGTTCCCCCGGGACTAGAGGTATTGAGCAGTTCTTC	CASSSPGTRGIEQFF	TRBV6-5	TRBJ2-1	few	TRBD2
TGTGCCAGCAGTGAGAGGGGTTTCTCCTACGAGCAGTACTTC	CASSERGFSYEQYF	TRBV2	TRBJ2-7	NA	NA
TGTGCCAGCAGTGAAACCGGGAGAAGAACAGATACGCAGTATTTT	CASSETGRRTDTQYF	TRBV6-1	TRBJ2-3	NA	NA
TGTGCCACGTCGAGGAACAATGAGCAGTTCTTC	CATSRNNEQFF	TRBV15	TRBJ2-1	NA	NA
TGTGCCAGCAGCTTCAGCACCGGGGAGCTGTTTTTT	CASSFSTGELFF	TRBV7-9	TRBJ2-2	NA	NA
TGTGCCAGCAGTTACTCCAGCTCTGGGGCCAACGTCCTGACTTTC	CASSYSSSGANVLTF	TRBV6-5	TRBJ2-6	once	NA
TGTGCCAGCAGTTACAAGAACACTGAAGCTTTCTTT	CASSYKNTEAFF	TRBV6-6	TRBJ1-1	NA	NA
TGTGCCAGTAGTATCGACGGCGAAGTCGGGAATGAGCAGTTCTTC	CASSIDGEVGNEQFF	TRBV19	TRBJ2-1	NA	NA
TGTGCCAGCAATTTAGGGGGGACAGGTCCGACACCCCTCCACTTT	CASNLGGTGPTPLHF	TRBV27	TRBJ1-6	NA	TRBD1
TGTGCCAGCAGCCCACGACAGGGTGGCTACGAGCAGTACTTC	CASSPRQGGYEQYF	TRBV9	TRBJ2-7	NA	TRBD1
TGTGCCTGGGGTGGAGATTTTAATAGCGGGAGCTCCTACAATGAGCAGTTCTTC	CAWGGDFNSGSSYNEQFF	TRBV30	TRBJ2-1	few	TRBD2
TGCGCCAGCAGTTTAGCCCTGGGGGAGACCCAGTACTTC	CASSLALGETQYF	TRBV5-1	TRBJ2-5	NA	NA
TGTGCCAGCAGCCAGGGGGTGAACACTGAAGCTTTCTTT	CASSQGVNTEAFF	TRBV7-6	TRBJ1-1	NA	TRBD1
TGTGCCAGCAGCTTACTGGCGGGGGGGCAGAATACGCAGTATTTT	CASSLLAGGQNTQYF	TRBV7-3	TRBJ2-3	NA	TRBD2
TGTGCCAGCAGTGGACTAGCGGGGGGAACAAACACCGGGGAGCTGTTTTTT	CASSGLAGGTNTGELFF	TRBV25-1	TRBJ2-2	once	TRBD2
TGTGCCAGCAGCCTTGGGAAGGACCATGAGCAGTTCTTC	CASSLGKDHEQFF	TRBV7-9	TRBJ2-1	NA	NA
TGTGCCAGCAGTGAACCGTTATTCTATGGCTACACCTTC	CASSEPLFYGYTF	TRBV6-1	TRBJ1-2	NA	NA
TGTGCCAGCAGCCTAGGGGGGGCATGCATCGACGAGCAGTACTTC	CASSLGGACIDEQYF	TRBV11-3	TRBJ2-7	NA	NA
TGTGCCAGTACCTCCAGGGAGGGTATGAACACCGGGGAGCTGTTTTTT	CASTSREGMNTGELFF	TRBV19	TRBJ2-2	NA	TRBD2
TGTGCCAGCAGCGCGGGGCTCCTGGATGAGCAGTTCTTC	CASSAGLLDEQFF	TRBV7-9	TRBJ2-1	NA	NA
TGTGCCAGCAGCTTAGCGGGAGGGCCCTACGAGCAGTACTTC	CASSLAGGPYEQYF	TRBV7-2	TRBJ2-7	NA	TRBD2
TGTGCCAGCAGTTTCGTTGGGGGGTTTGAAGCTTTCTTT	CASSFVGGFEAFF	TRBV27	TRBJ1-1	NA	NA
TGTGCCAGCAGTTACAGGGTTGACAATCAGCCCCAGCATTTT	CASSYRVDNQPQHF	TRBV6-6	TRBJ1-5	NA	NA
TGTGCCAGCAGCCCGGAGGGTGGGACAGGGGTCACTGAAGCTTTCTTT	CASSPEGGTGVTEAFF	TRBV5-6	TRBJ1-1	few	TRBD1
TGTGCCAGCAGCTTAGGTTGGGGACTAGCGAGGACGGGGTCCGGTGAGCAGTTCTTC	CASSLGWGLARTGSGEQFF	TRBV7-9	TRBJ2-1	NA	TRBD2